This T cell receptor beta chain derives from a study of shared clonotypes between healthy human individuals. About the research overall: Plates per donor: three CD4 naive, three CD4 memory, two CD8 naive, one CD8 memory. Points from the study as a whole: Exclusively blood specimens were collected; tissue repertoires likely differ.

Germline CDR1 is MGHDK and CDR2 is SYGVNS. Trimming shortened V by 3 bases and J by 4 bases, and 15 bases separated the two germline ends. The CDR3 runs to 15 residues. Terminally differentiated effector memory CD45RA+ cells were left out of the naive CD8 fraction, which was CD45RO-negative and positively selected for CCR7. Measured with immunoSEQ multiplex PCR; TCRdb has only the in-frame clones, and not every one. The sample contains about 580,000 clones, 95% to 98% of which appear only once. On this clone: Antigen unknown.

The specimen sequenced was naive CD8+ T cells sorted from blood. The receptor comes from a man aged 25 to 40 in good health. The chain joins TRBV25-1 to TRBJ1-2; weak D call: TRBD1 (6 bases). CDR3 in amino acids: CASSDPRRGSYGYTF. DNA of the CDR3: TGTGCCAGCAGTGATCCCCGAAGGGGGAGCTATGGCTACACCTTC.